The next 17 T cell receptor beta chains were all read from a single sample in a study of cytomegalovirus exposure and HLA in healthy donors. The PCR had 60 Vbeta and 13 Jbeta primers. Using immunoSEQ multiplex PCR, the repertoire was profiled, and TCRdb retains in-frame clones only, with some absent. The sample gives roughly 190,000 clones, 65% to 90% of which show up once; less than 7% is in the top ten. The sequencing sample was made of PBMCs. These receptors came from a middle-aged man in good health and CMV-seropositive.

The count of this clone is one. This chain links TRBV10-2 with TRBJ1-6, with D possibly TRBD1 on 6 matching bases. Germline CDR1 reads WSHSY; CDR2 reads SAAADI. The ends were cut back, 5 bases at V and 9 bases at J, with 17 bases in the middle. The CDR3 runs 15 residues. The CDR3: CASSPPGDKSSPLHF. The CDR3 nucleotides read TGCGCCAGCAGTCCCCCCGGGGACAAGAGTTCACCCCTCCACTTT.

V gene TRBV30 combines with J gene TRBJ2-3; possibly TRBD2 for D (7 bases). Trimming cost V 4 bases and J 2 bases, with 16 bases left between them. The CDR3 is made up of 15 amino acids. Per germline, CDR1 GTSNPN and CDR2 SVGIG (reference sequence). The CDR3 loop is CAWNSGGHHTDTQYF. The CDR3 DNA is TGTGCCTGGAATTCGGGGGGCCATCACACAGATACGCAGTATTTT. Looking up the rest from reference TRBV30 and TRBJ2-3 gives the full variable domain: SQTIHQWPATLVQPVGSPLSLECTVEGTSNPNLYWYRQAAGRGLQLLFYSVGIGQISSEVPQNLSASRPQDRQFILSSKKLLLSDSGFYLCAWNSGGHHTDTQYFGPGTRLTVL.

The chain uses TRBV6-5 and TRBJ1-1, with TRBD1 matching 8 bases. The CDR3 consists of 15 residues. Germline V gene sequence: CDR1 MNHEY, CDR2 SVGAGI. Trimming removed 0 bases from V and 10 bases from J; junction bases left unmatched: 10. Here the CDR3 DNA reads TGTGCCAGCAGTTACTCTAGGCAGGGGGCGAGGGGAGCTTTCTTT. Encoded protein: CASSYSRQGARGAFF.

This chain connects TRBV14 to TRBJ1-2; D is possibly TRBD1 (6 bases). The CDR3 has 13 amino acids. The V end lost 2 bases, the J end lost 5 bases, and 9 bases lay between the germline ends. Germline assignment: CDR1 SGHDN and CDR2 FVKESK. The CDR3 spells CASSQTGKYGYTF. CDR3 sequence (DNA): TGTGCCAGCAGCCAAACAGGGAAGTATGGCTACACCTTC.

There are a few counts of this clone. V gene TRBV9 combines with J gene TRBJ1-2; no reliable D call. The germline CDR1 and CDR2 sequences are SGDLS and YYNGEE. The CDR3 has 13 residues. V shed 0 bases and J shed 4 bases, with 7 bases lying between them. As DNA, the CDR3 is TGTGCCAGCAGCGTAGACGAGTCCTATGGCTACACCTTC. Translated: CASSVDESYGYTF.

The sample holds a few counts of this clone. The chain joins TRBV18 to TRBJ1-5; D is uncertain. V was trimmed by 2 bases and J by 4 bases, leaving 9 bases between them. Germline V gene sequence: CDR1 KGHSH, CDR2 LQKENI. This CDR3 region has 14 residues. The CDR3 sequence is CASSPAAANQPQHF. CDR3 sequence (DNA): TGTGCCAGCTCACCAGCGGCAGCGAATCAGCCCCAGCATTTT.

The genes are TRBV7-8 and TRBJ2-7, with 8 nucleotides matching TRBD1. This CDR3 is built from 14 residues. V was pared by 5 bases and J by 5 bases, with 8 bases of the junction left unmatched. Germline loops: CDR1 SGHVS, CDR2 FQNEAQ. Here the CDR3 reads CASSPGQGRDEQYF. In nucleotides, the CDR3 is TGTGCCAGCAGCCCTGGACAGGGCCGCGACGAGCAGTACTTC.

This clone was found once. The chain has TRBV5-6 and TRBJ1-2, with D possibly TRBD1 on 6 matching bases. With 0 bases removed from V and 4 bases from J, the gap between germline ends came to 13 bases. Germline values: CDR1 SGHDT, CDR2 YYEEEE. The CDR3 spans 15 residues. The CDR3 DNA is TGTGCCAGCAGCTTGGCAGGGGCCCACCTCTATGGCTACACCTTC. Translating gives CASSLAGAHLYGYTF.

In DNA form, the CDR3 reads TGTGCCAGCAGTGAAACGCAGGTGGGTCAGCCCCAGCATTTT. Encoded protein: CASSETQVGQPQHF. J is TRBJ1-5 and V is TRBV6-1; D unclear. Trimming removed 2 bases at V and 6 bases at J, with 11 bases between. This CDR3 is 14 amino acids long. Germline V lookup: CDR1 MNHNS, CDR2 SASEGT.

The chain has TRBV7-9 and TRBJ2-3; TRBD2 matches at 10 bases. V was clipped by 6 bases and J by 3 bases; unmatched bases: 6. The CDR3 contains 15 residues. Germline V CDR1 and CDR2: SEHNR, FQNEAQ (reference sequence). DNA for the CDR3: TGTGCCAGCAGGGCTACTAGCGGGGCGACAGATACGCAGTATTTT. It specifies CASRATSGATDTQYF.

The V gene is TRBV29-1, the J gene TRBJ2-5; the match to TRBD2 covers 9 bases. The CDR3 has 12 residues. Trimming at V came to 5 bases and at J to 5 bases, leaving 3 bases not matched to a gene. Germline V gene data show CDR1 as SQVTM and CDR2 as ANQGSEA. CDR3 residues: CSVLTSGETQYF. The CDR3 coding sequence is TGCAGCGTTCTCACTAGCGGGGAGACCCAGTACTTC.

Only one count was recorded for this clone. The V call is TRBV5-4, the J call TRBJ2-1; possible D gene TRBD2, 7 bases. V was pared by 4 bases and J by 6 bases, with 23 bases between. Germline lookup yields CDR1 SGHNT and CDR2 YYREEE (reference sequence). The CDR3 is 17 amino acids. CDR3 sequence reads: CASSDPRTAGAGNEQFF. The DNA of the CDR3 is TGTGCCAGCAGCGACCCTAGGACGGCGGGGGCCGGCAATGAGCAGTTCTTC.

The sample holds a few counts of this clone. The rearrangement joins TRBV19 to TRBJ1-1, with D perhaps matching TRBD1 (5 bases). The CDR3 length is 12 residues. Trimming took off 3 bases at V and 11 bases at J, with 13 bases between the two ends. Germline values: CDR1 LNHDA, CDR2 SQIVND (reference sequence). The CDR3 nucleotides read TGTGCCAGTAGTATGGGTTCCGGGGGGGCTTTCTTT. It yields the protein CASSMGSGGAFF.

The chain couples TRBV29-1 to TRBJ2-1; a possible D gene is TRBD2 (6 bases). V was cut by 6 bases and J by 4 bases, with 10 bases left in between. CDR3 length: 12 residues. The germline CDR1 and CDR2 sequences are SQVTM and ANQGSEA. CDR3 region: CSVMGGYNEQFF. DNA of the CDR3: TGCAGCGTGATGGGGGGATACAATGAGCAGTTCTTC.

The chain links TRBV6-5 to TRBJ2-6; D gene uncertain. V was cut by 6 bases and J by 1 base, with 4 bases left in between. Germline CDR1 reads MNHEY; CDR2 reads SVGAGI. The CDR3 is made up of 13 amino acids. The CDR3 DNA sequence: TGTGCCAGCAGCTTTTCTGGGGCCAACGTCCTGACTTTC. Translated, it gives CASSFSGANVLTF.

V and J are TRBV27 and TRBJ2-5, with D possibly being TRBD1 (7 bases). There are 14 residues in the CDR3. Germline loops: CDR1 MNHEY, CDR2 SMNVEV (reference sequence). Trimming took off 8 bases at V and 5 bases at J, with 18 bases between the two ends. This CDR3 is CASAGTALRETQYF. For the CDR3, the DNA is TGTGCCAGCGCGGGGACAGCGCTTAGGGAGACCCAGTACTTC.

The rearrangement uses TRBV19 and TRBJ1-2, with TRBD1 matching over 7 bases. With V trimmed by 7 bases and J by 12 bases, 8 bases remained unmatched. CDR1 and CDR2 from the germline V gene are LNHDA and SQIVND (reference sequence). The CDR3 is 11 amino acids. The CDR3 region has the DNA TGTGCCAGTAACCAGGGGGGAGCCAACACCTTC. Its protein product is CASNQGGANTF. The complete variable domain, with remaining parts taken from reference TRBV19 and TRBJ1-2, reads DGGITQSPKYLFRKEGQNVTLSCEQNLNHDAMYWYRQDPGQGLRLIYYSQIVNDFQKGDIAEGYSVSREKKESFPLTVTSAQKNPTAFYLCASNQGGANTFGSGTRLTVV.